This TCR beta chain was obtained from a study of beta chain features in type 1 diabetes. The collection from each donor was one heparinised blood draw averaging roughly 100 mL. Expressed TCRB transcripts were sequenced because the isolated RNA had all been reverse transcribed beforehand. Sequencing used immunoSEQ multiplex PCR; TCRdb keeps in-frame clones, though not all of them. Here the sample spans 130,000 to 150,000 clones, nearly 9.5% being singletons. Worth noting for this clone: Its target is not known.

General observations from the study: Naive, central memory and Treg TCRB repertoires seemed to resemble each other more closely in patients than they did in healthy donors. Among type 1 diabetes patients, VDJ junctions had fewer insertions and more deletions.

The germline CDR1 and CDR2 sequences are SGHRS and YFSETQ. CDR3 length equals 15 residues. V dropped 0 bases and J dropped 0 bases, with 7 bases sitting between them. This clonotype was obtained from a man aged 18 to 29 in good health. The sequencing input was central memory CD4+ T cells from blood. The chain has TRBV5-1 and TRBJ2-1, with D hard to call. Here the CDR3 reads CASSLGDSSYNEQFF. CDR3 DNA sequence: TGCGCCAGCAGCTTGGGAGATAGCTCCTACAATGAGCAGTTCTTC.